The 16 T cell receptor beta chains presented below share a single source sample, sequenced in a study of OX40 agonist ivuxolimab in advanced cancers. Assay used: immunoSEQ multiplex PCR; TCRdb lists only in-frame clones, some missing. The table lists tens of thousands of clones, 91% of them singletons, with about 12% in the top ten. The sample was CD4+ or CD8+ T cells sorted from blood, taken in a trial of the OX40 agonist ivuxolimab. These receptors were collected from an adult with an advanced solid tumor such as melanoma, head and neck, liver or kidney cancer.

V gene TRBV2 combines with J gene TRBJ1-4; 7 nucleotides align to TRBD1. The CDR3 has 14 residues. Germline CDR1 reads SNHLY; CDR2 reads FYNNEI. J lost 0 bases, V lost 6 bases, and 1 base had no gene match. DNA of the CDR3: TGTGCCAGCAGGGGGACAGCAACTAATGAAAAACTGTTTTTT. Its translation is CASRGTATNEKLFF.

This clone has just one count. The chain links TRBV6-5 to TRBJ1-1; the D gene is possibly TRBD1 (6 bases). With 5 bases removed from V and 3 bases from J, the gap between germline ends came to 10 bases. The CDR3 covers 13 residues. Germline V gives CDR1 MNHEY, CDR2 SVGAGI. The CDR3 loop is CASSQDSHTEAFF. The CDR3 bases are TGTGCCAGCAGTCAGGACAGCCACACTGAAGCTTTCTTT.

Comments on this clone: Germline and junction disagree at one end, which may indicate a read error. The chain is built from TRBV28 and TRBJ1-3; D call uncertain. Germline CDR1 reads MDHEN; CDR2 reads SYDVKM. The CDR3 has 14 amino acids. The CDR3, as DNA: TGTGCCAGCAGTTTGCGGCAGACTGGAAACATCATATATTTT. Its protein product is CASSLRQTGNIIYF.

This clone was counted between two and nine times. The chain has TRBV6-5 and TRBJ1-2, with 12 positions matching TRBD1. Looked up from germline, CDR1 is MNHEY and CDR2 is SVGAGI. V was pared by 5 bases and J by 10 bases, with 5 bases of the junction left unmatched. This CDR3 region has 13 residues. The chain's CDR3 is CASSQGTGGAYTF. In DNA, the CDR3 is TGTGCCAGCAGTCAAGGGACAGGGGGCGCCTACACCTTC.

The chain has TRBV7-2 and TRBJ2-3; D may be TRBD1 (6 bases). V was shortened by 4 bases and J by 3 bases, with 14 bases between the two germline ends. CDR3 size: 15 residues. From germline, CDR1 is SGHTA and CDR2 FQGNSA. DNA for the CDR3: TGTGCCAGCAGCTCCCACCCCAGGGGAACAGATACGCAGTATTTT. Encoded protein: CASSSHPRGTDTQYF.

This clone was observed once. Germline is not matched at one junction end, which may reflect a read error. This sequence joins TRBV6-5 and TRBJ1-2; TRBD1 might be the D (5 bases). Germline CDR1 is MNHEY and CDR2 is SVGAGI. CDR3 length equals 13 residues. The CDR3: CAISESTEYGYTF. DNA for the CDR3: TGTGCCATCAGTGAGTCGACAGAATATGGCTACACCTTC.

A word on this clone: Other DNA sequences within the sample encode an identical CDR3. The V call is TRBV5-1, the J call TRBJ1-4; TRBD1 aligns across 9 bases. The CDR3 spans 16 residues. V gave up 4 bases and J gave up 7 bases; unmatched junction bases: 11. CDR1 and CDR2 from the germline V gene are SGHRS and YFSETQ. As DNA, the CDR3 is TGCGCCAGCAGCCCCGGTCCTTACAGGGGGCGTGAAAAACTGTTTTTT. As protein: CASSPGPYRGREKLFF.

The J gene is TRBJ2-2, the V gene TRBV2, with TRBD1 as a possible D gene (6 bases). CDR1 and CDR2 (germline): SNHLY, FYNNEI. The V end was cut by 5 bases, the J end by 6 bases, with 10 bases between. This CDR3 region has 13 residues. CDR3 amino acids: CASSIQGPGELFF. The CDR3 DNA sequence: TGTGCCAGCAGTATACAGGGACCCGGGGAGCTGTTTTTT.

The rearrangement joins TRBV28 to TRBJ1-2; the D is unclear. Germline V gives CDR1 MDHEN, CDR2 SYDVKM. The CDR3 runs 14 residues. The V and J ends lost 7 bases and 4 bases respectively, with 16 bases between them. The CDR3 bases are TGTGCCAGCACCCTCCACCGGGCTTTCTATGGCTACACCTTC. It codes for CASTLHRAFYGYTF.

The chain carries TRBV11-2 and TRBJ2-3, with a tentative D call TRBD1 (6 bases). V was clipped by 1 base and J by 5 bases, with 13 bases between them. Germline CDR1 and CDR2: SGHAT and FQNNGV. The CDR3 spans 15 residues. CDR3 region: CASSLALPDRDTQYF. Here the CDR3 DNA reads TGTGCCAGCAGCTTAGCCCTGCCGGACAGAGATACGCAGTATTTT.

V gene TRBV2 combines with J gene TRBJ2-3; a possible D gene is TRBD2 (5 bases). The CDR3 is 13 residues long. Germline CDR1 and CDR2: SNHLY and FYNNEI. Trimming shortened V by 4 bases and J by 2 bases, and 7 bases separated the two germline ends. CDR3 coding DNA: TGTGCCAGCAGTGTCGACTACACAGATACGCAGTATTTT. Protein sequence: CASSVDYTDTQYF.

The chain carries TRBV6-6 and TRBJ1-6, with D unresolved. Looked up from germline, CDR1 is MNHNY and CDR2 is SVGAGI (reference sequence). CDR3 length: 14 amino acids. The V gene lost 6 bases and the J gene lost 3 bases, with 9 bases spanning the gap. The CDR3 loop is CASRPPNYNSPLHF. The CDR3 bases are TGTGCCAGCAGACCCCCCAACTATAATTCACCCCTCCACTTT.

J is TRBJ1-1 and V is TRBV7-9; unclear D gene. Per the germline V gene, CDR1 is SEHNR and CDR2 is FQNEAQ (reference sequence). The CDR3 extends over 13 amino acids. Trimming cost V 5 bases and J 0 bases, with 7 bases left between them. CDR3 in DNA: TGTGCCAGCAGCCCGACGGTGAACACTGAAGCTTTCTTT. It is translated as CASSPTVNTEAFF. The whole variable domain, filled in from reference TRBV7-9 and TRBJ1-1, reads DTGVSQNPRHKITKRGQNVTFRCDPISEHNRLYWYRQTLGQGPEFLTYFQNEAQLEKSRLLSDRFSAERPKGSFSTLEIQRTEQGDSAMYLCASSPTVNTEAFFGQGTRLTVV.

A single count supports this clone. The V call is TRBV18, the J call TRBJ1-1; D is unclear. Trimming took 3 bases from V and 3 from J, leaving 8 bases between them. CDR3 length: 13 residues. Germline V gene data show CDR1 as KGHSH and CDR2 as LQKENI. This CDR3 is CASSPAGDTEAFF. For the CDR3, the DNA is TGTGCCAGCTCACCGGCAGGAGACACTGAAGCTTTCTTT.

The V and J genes are TRBV2 and TRBJ1-6; tentative D call: TRBD1 (6 bases). Trimming removed 7 bases from V and 11 bases from J, with 18 bases in between. Germline CDR1 and CDR2: SNHLY and FYNNEI. The length of the CDR3 is 14 residues. CDR3 nucleotides: TGTGCCAGCAAAAAGGGGGGGGCCGCCACACCCCTCCACTTT. Residues: CASKKGGAATPLHF. The full variable domain, its missing parts supplied by reference TRBV2 and TRBJ1-6, is EPEVTQTPSHQVTQMGQEVILRCVPISNHLYFYWYRQILGQKVEFLVSFYNNEISEKSEIFDDQFSVERPDGSNFTLKIRSTKLEDSAMYFCASKKGGAATPLHFGNGTRLTVT.

This chain connects TRBV6-5 to TRBJ2-7; weak D call: TRBD2 (5 bases). In germline, CDR1 is MNHEY, CDR2 SVGAGI. Trimming cost V 5 bases and J 0 bases, with 11 bases left between them. The CDR3 has 14 residues. DNA of the CDR3: TGTGCCAGCAGTCCTTTCGGGGTCTCCTACGAGCAGTACTTC. This sequence encodes CASSPFGVSYEQYF.